Below are 27 T cell receptor beta chains sequenced from a single sample in a study of neurological immune-mediated disorders. TCRdb recomputed calls from the 5' RACE reads with MiXCR, one row per CDR3 protein. Here the sample spans tens of thousands of distinct CDR3 sequences, roughly 13% being singletons. The time point here: longitudinal time-point 1 (baseline). The specimen was PBMCs. Source of these receptors: a female donor with HTLV-1-associated myelopathy (HAM/TSP).

Comments on this clonotype: One end of the junction varies from germline; a read error may be responsible. The rearrangement joins TRBV7-6 to TRBJ2-3; 7 bases are shared with TRBD1. Per the germline V gene, CDR1 is SGHVS and CDR2 is FNYEAQ. This CDR3 spans 15 amino acids. The CDR3 DNA follows: TGTGCCAACAGCTTAGGGCAGGGGGGCACAGATACGCAGTATTTT. It is translated as CANSLGQGGTDTQYF.

There are many counts of this clonotype. V is TRBV5-1 and J is TRBJ2-6; D ambiguous. The V end lost 1 base, the J end lost 2 bases, and 7 bases lay between the germline ends. CDR3 length: 15 residues. Germline V gene sequence: CDR1 SGHRS, CDR2 YFSETQ. The CDR3: CASSLFGAGANVLTF. CDR3 coding DNA: TGCGCCAGCAGCTTGTTTGGGGCTGGGGCCAACGTCCTGACTTTC.

The genes are TRBV12-3 or TRBV12-4 and TRBJ1-1; D gene ambiguous. Deletions cut 3 bases from V and 3 bases from J, with 11 bases between. The CDR3 sequence is 14 residues long. DNA for the CDR3: TGTGCCAGCAGTTTTTCACTAGGGTACACTGAAGCTTTCTTT. Its protein product is CASSFSLGYTEAFF.

This clonotype was found many times. The CDR3 DNA is TGCGCCAGCAGCTTGAGTCCTCTTTTAAGCTCCTATAATTCACCCCTCCACTTT. Amino acids: CASSLSPLLSSYNSPLHF. The chain uses TRBV5-1 and TRBJ1-6; D remains ambiguous. The length of the CDR3 is 18 residues. Per germline, CDR1 SGHRS and CDR2 YFSETQ. Trimming took 1 base from V and 0 from J, leaving 14 bases between them.

In this sample, this clonotype turned up many times. This chain joins TRBV25-1 and TRBJ2-7, with 8 bases fitting TRBD1. CDR1 and CDR2 (germline): MGHDK, SYGVNS. The V and J ends lost 3 bases and 7 bases, in that order; junction bases with no gene match: 2. This CDR3 is built from 12 residues. Here the CDR3 reads CASSDTGGEQYF. The CDR3 region has the DNA TGTGCCAGCAGTGATACAGGGGGTGAGCAGTACTTC.

This clonotype was counted ten times or more. The chain has TRBV10-3 and TRBJ2-1; 7 positions agree with TRBD1. The CDR3 is 11 amino acids. CDR1 ENHRY and CDR2 SYGVKD come from the germline V gene. J gave up 12 bases and V 6 bases, and 5 bases lay outside the gene matches. The CDR3 sequence: CAISQDRVQFF. The CDR3 bases are TGTGCCATCAGCCAAGACAGGGTGCAGTTCTTC.

The sample holds many counts of this clonotype. V usage is TRBV7-7 and J usage is TRBJ2-2; perhaps TRBD2 as D (6 bases). Germline assignment: CDR1 SSHAT and CDR2 FNYEAQ (reference sequence). V was trimmed by 3 bases and J by 5 bases, leaving 13 bases between them. The CDR3 is 15 amino acids. In nucleotides, the CDR3 is TGTGCCAGCAGCTTGTCAACGGGGAGGACCGGGGAGCTGTTTTTT. Residues: CASSLSTGRTGELFF.

V usage is TRBV6-6 and J usage is TRBJ1-4, with D possibly TRBD1 on 6 matching bases. V was trimmed by 2 bases and J by 7 bases, leaving 17 bases between them. CDR1 and CDR2 from the germline V gene are MNHNY and SVGAGI (reference sequence). The CDR3 loop spans 16 amino acids. The CDR3 region has the DNA TGTGCCAGCAGTTACCCTTCACAGGGAGGAGGTGAAAAACTGTTTTTT. Residues: CASSYPSQGGGEKLFF.

This clonotype came up many times. CDR3 DNA sequence: TGTGCCAGCACCGGACCTGCAGGGGGTAAATATGAGCAGTTCTTC. Translating gives CASTGPAGGKYEQFF. The chain recombines TRBV27 with TRBJ2-1, with 7 bases aligning to TRBD1. Per the germline V gene, CDR1 is MNHEY and CDR2 is SMNVEV (reference sequence). The V and J ends lost 7 bases and 8 bases, in that order; junction bases with no gene match: 14. This CDR3 has 15 amino acids.

This clonotype has a count of ten or more. The CDR3 sequence is CASSSGTGYSAYEQYF. Here the CDR3 DNA reads TGCGCCAGCAGCTCCGGGACAGGGTATTCGGCCTACGAGCAGTACTTC. J is TRBJ2-7 and V is TRBV5-1; TRBD1 matches 9 bases. The CDR3 totals 16 residues. The J segment lost 2 bases and the V segment lost 3 bases, leaving 9 bases of the junction unmatched. CDR1 and CDR2 (germline): SGHRS, YFSETQ.

This clonotype was observed a few times. V usage is TRBV6-5 and J usage is TRBJ2-1; a weak D match, TRBD2 (6 bases). Germline V gene data show CDR1 as MNHEY and CDR2 as SVGAGI. The length of the CDR3 is 17 residues. Trimming removed 2 bases at V and 5 bases at J, with 19 bases between. CDR3 in amino acids: CASSYEPRLAADNEQFF. CDR3 coding DNA: TGTGCCAGCAGTTACGAACCTCGGTTAGCGGCTGACAATGAGCAGTTCTTC.

J is TRBJ2-7 and V is TRBV7-2, with 7 bases fitting TRBD2. The germline V gene encodes CDR1 SGHTA and CDR2 FQGNSA. V trimming: 5 bases; J trimming: 4 bases; junction bases outside the gene matches: 11. CDR3 length: 15 amino acids. Here the CDR3 reads CASSARAGLGYEQYF. For the CDR3, the DNA is TGTGCCAGCAGCGCGAGAGCGGGGCTGGGTTACGAGCAGTACTTC.

This clonotype appeared many times. The chain links TRBV7-2 to TRBJ2-1; perhaps D is TRBD1 or TRBD2 (5 bases each). The CDR3 contains 18 residues. Germline V gene lookup returns CDR1 SGHTA and CDR2 FQGNSA. The ends were cut back, 1 base at V and 3 bases at J, with 19 bases in the middle. In nucleotides, the CDR3 is TGTGCCAGCAGCTTAGGTCTCGGGGCGGAACAACTCTACAATGAGCAGTTCTTC. Translation gives CASSLGLGAEQLYNEQFF.

This clonotype showed up many times. This chain uses TRBV2 with TRBJ2-1, with 9 positions matching TRBD1. Germline lookup yields CDR1 SNHLY and CDR2 FYNNEI. J lost 8 bases, V lost 6 bases, and 5 bases had no gene match. The CDR3 spans 13 residues. This CDR3 is CASSLDRGYEQFF. In nucleotides, the CDR3 is TGTGCCAGCAGCCTGGACAGGGGCTATGAGCAGTTCTTC.

This clonotype appeared many times. V usage is TRBV20-1 and J usage is TRBJ2-3; D might be TRBD2 (7 bases). V lost 3 bases and J 4 bases, leaving 14 bases between the germline ends. The CDR3 extends over 14 amino acids. CDR1 and CDR2 (germline): DFQATT, SNEGSKA (reference sequence). The CDR3 protein is CSASRGGRADTQYF. The CDR3 coding sequence is TGCAGTGCTAGTCGCGGGGGCCGAGCAGATACGCAGTATTTT.

This clonotype was counted a few times. The chain employs TRBV7-6 and TRBJ2-5, with 14 bases identical to TRBD2. The CDR3 has 16 residues. CDR1 is SGHVS and CDR2 is FNYEAQ in the germline V gene. V was pared by 6 bases and J by 5 bases, with 8 bases of the junction left unmatched. The CDR3 loop is CASRKTSGGAAETQYF. DNA of the CDR3: TGTGCCAGCAGGAAGACTAGCGGGGGGGCCGCGGAGACCCAGTACTTC.

The table lists this clonotype with many counts. The chain has TRBV5-1 and TRBJ1-6; D not resolved. Germline V CDR1 and CDR2: SGHRS, YFSETQ. This CDR3 has 15 amino acids. Trimming took off 4 bases at V and 0 bases at J, with 8 bases between the two ends. In DNA form, the CDR3 reads TGCGCCAGCAGCGGAAGGAGCTCCTATAATTCACCCCTCCACTTT. Translated: CASSGRSSYNSPLHF.

In this sample, this clonotype turned up many times. J is TRBJ1-5 and V is TRBV20-1, with D maybe TRBD1 (5 bases). This CDR3 region has 15 residues. Germline-derived CDR1 and CDR2 are DFQATT and SNEGSKA (reference sequence). Trimming took off 3 bases at V and 6 bases at J, with 18 bases between the two ends. The CDR3 DNA reads as TGCAGTGCTAGTATCACACCGGGGGGGTCTCAGCCCCAGCATTTT. This encodes CSASITPGGSQPQHF.

The table lists this clonotype with many counts. This sequence joins TRBV9 and TRBJ2-3; 9 nucleotides agree with TRBD1. Losses at the gene ends were 0 bases for V and 5 bases for J; bases not matched to a gene: 4. The CDR3 totals 15 residues. Germline V gene lookup returns CDR1 SGDLS and CDR2 YYNGEE. This CDR3 reads CASSVGDRDGDTQYF. CDR3 nucleotides: TGTGCCAGCAGCGTAGGGGACAGGGACGGAGATACGCAGTATTTT. The complete variable domain, with remaining parts taken from reference TRBV9 and TRBJ2-3, reads DSGVTQTPKHLITATGQRVTLRCSPRSGDLSVYWYQQSLDQGLQFLIQYYNGEERAKGNILERFSAQQFPDLHSELNLSSLELGDSALYFCASSVGDRDGDTQYFGPGTRLTVL.

This clonotype has a handful of counts. The rearrangement joins TRBV6-6 to TRBJ1-1, with a possible D match to TRBD1 (6 bases). Trimming took 2 bases from V and 2 from J, leaving 12 bases between them. The V gene's germline CDR1 is MNHNY and CDR2 SVGAGI (reference sequence). This CDR3 has 15 residues. The CDR3 region is CASSYRAGANTEAFF. The CDR3 DNA reads TGTGCCAGCAGTTACCGGGCAGGGGCCAACACTGAAGCTTTCTTT.

This clonotype was found many times. The chain links TRBV6-5 to TRBJ2-2; 9 positions match TRBD2. V shed 4 bases, J shed 4 bases, and the junction held 7 bases outside the gene matches. Per the germline V gene, CDR1 is MNHEY and CDR2 is SVGAGI. There are 16 residues in the CDR3. The CDR3 nucleotides are TGTGCCAGCAGTTTCCACTCGACTAGCGGCACCGGGGAGCTGTTTTTT. It translates to CASSFHSTSGTGELFF.

This clonotype was counted ten times or more. This chain uses TRBV15 with TRBJ1-4; 10 bases line up with TRBD1. The CDR3 is 15 amino acids. The germline V gene has CDR1 LNHNV and CDR2 YYDKDF (reference sequence). Losses at the gene ends were 5 bases for V and 8 bases for J; bases not matched to a gene: 8. The CDR3 reads CATSQDRTGGEKLFF. As DNA, the CDR3 is TGTGCCACCAGCCAGGACCGGACAGGGGGGGAAAAACTGTTTTTT.

The genes are TRBV18 and TRBJ2-3; 7 positions match TRBD1. CDR3 length: 15 amino acids. V lost 5 bases to trimming and J lost 2 bases; unmatched junction nucleotides: 7. Germline CDR1 reads KGHSH; CDR2 reads LQKENI. In nucleotides, the CDR3 is TGTGCCAGCTCAGCAAACAGGGGAGCCACAGATACGCAGTATTTT. Its translation: CASSANRGATDTQYF.

As for this clonotype: The junction shows a germline mismatch at one end, possibly a read error. The rearrangement uses TRBV3-1 and TRBJ1-1, with 7 bases aligning to TRBD1. This CDR3 is 14 amino acids long. The germline V gene encodes CDR1 LGHDT and CDR2 YNNKEL (reference sequence). CDR3 in amino acids: CANSRRDSNTEAFF. For the CDR3, the DNA is TGTGCCAACAGCCGACGGGACAGTAACACTGAAGCTTTCTTT.

The chain links TRBV20-1 to TRBJ2-5; TRBD2 agrees at 12 bases. The CDR3 loop spans 16 amino acids. Trimming removed 3 bases from V and 5 bases from J; junction bases left unmatched: 10. In germline, CDR1 is DFQATT, CDR2 SNEGSKA (reference sequence). The CDR3 coding sequence is TGCAGTGCTAGGATGTCTAGCGGGGGGGCGGGGGAGACCCAGTACTTC. Its protein product is CSARMSSGGAGETQYF.

This clonotype was observed many times. The V and J genes are TRBV5-6 and TRBJ2-7; D is uncertain. Trimming cost V 1 base and J 3 bases, with 11 bases left between them. Germline loops: CDR1 SGHDT, CDR2 YYEEEE. The CDR3 has 14 amino acids. The CDR3 DNA reads as TGTGCCAGCAGCTTGAGCTCGACCCGCTACGAGCAGTACTTC. Its protein is CASSLSSTRYEQYF.

This clonotype was detected many times. V gene TRBV10-3 combines with J gene TRBJ1-2; 7 bases are a match to TRBD1. V was clipped by 8 bases and J by 6 bases; unmatched bases: 6. The CDR3 loop spans 12 amino acids. Germline-derived CDR1 and CDR2 are ENHRY and SYGVKD. CDR3 loop: CAIYGDRDGYTF. Here the CDR3 DNA reads TGTGCCATCTACGGAGACAGGGATGGCTACACCTTC.